A single sample is the source of the 30 T cell receptor beta chains below, sequenced in a study of shared clonotypes between healthy human individuals. Profiling relied on immunoSEQ multiplex PCR, and the TCRdb table lists in-frame clones only, not all of them. The table lists a few million clones, around 93% of them singletons. Positive CCR7 selection of CD45RO-negative cells yielded the naive CD8 cells, and terminally differentiated effector memory CD45RA+ cells were excluded. Sequencing input: naive CD8+ T cells from PBMCs. The receptors derive from a man aged 18 to 29 in good health. Some clones in this sample may be carry-over from other donors' samples.

The rearrangement uses TRBV4-1 and TRBJ2-7; 9 bases are a match to TRBD2. Per the germline V gene, CDR1 is MGHRA and CDR2 is YSYEKL. The junction had 14 bases not matched to a gene; V was cut back by 3 bases and J by 2 bases. This CDR3 comprises 18 residues. For the CDR3, the DNA is TGCGCCAGCAGCCAGTCGGCTGCGGGAGGGCTTCAGACCTACGAGCAGTACTTC. This gives the protein CASSQSAAGGLQTYEQYF.

V and J are TRBV27 and TRBJ2-7; 11 bases fit TRBD2. Germline CDR1 MNHEY, CDR2 SMNVEV (reference sequence). V trimming: 7 bases; J trimming: 7 bases; junction bases outside the gene matches: 9. CDR3 length equals 14 residues. The CDR3 loop reads CASIRGLADPEQYF. CDR3 nucleotides: TGTGCCAGCATTAGGGGACTAGCGGACCCAGAGCAGTACTTC.

As for this clone: This likely traces to a read error, being one base from a far larger clone. Other DNA sequences of this sample code for an identical CDR3. This chain joins TRBV7-2 and TRBJ1-5, with D hard to call. The V end lost 6 bases, the J end lost 4 bases, and 7 bases lay between the germline ends. This CDR3 contains 12 residues. Germline lookup yields CDR1 SGHTA and CDR2 FQGNSA. CDR3 loop: CASSFGNQPQHF. The CDR3 nucleotides read TGTGCCAGCAGTTTCGGGAATCAGCCCCAGCATTTT.

V gene TRBV9 combines with J gene TRBJ1-1; D might be TRBD1 (6 bases). This CDR3 is 15 amino acids long. CDR1 and CDR2 from the germline V gene are SGDLS and YYNGEE. Trimming removed 5 bases at V and 3 bases at J, with 17 bases between. Here the CDR3 reads CASRRDGGLYTEAFF. CDR3 bases: TGTGCCAGCAGGCGCGACGGGGGGCTATACACTGAAGCTTTCTTT.

This chain joins TRBV4-1 and TRBJ1-2, with 7 positions matching TRBD1. CDR3 length: 14 residues. V trimming: 3 bases; J trimming: 12 bases; junction bases outside the gene matches: 13. Germline V gene lookup returns CDR1 MGHRA and CDR2 YSYEKL. The CDR3 region is CASSHTGTANPHTF. CDR3 DNA: TGCGCCAGCAGCCACACCGGGACAGCAAACCCCCACACCTTC.

This chain links TRBV29-1 with TRBJ2-1; D perhaps matches TRBD1 (5 bases). The ends were cut back, 2 bases at V and 7 bases at J, with 12 bases in the middle. The CDR3 runs to 13 residues. Germline CDR1 reads SQVTM; CDR2 reads ANQGSEA. The CDR3, as DNA: TGCAGCGTTGAATGGAAGGGGCAGAATGAGCAGTTCTTC. It specifies CSVEWKGQNEQFF.

The V and J genes are TRBV4-1 and TRBJ2-3, with no clear D. Germline-derived CDR1 and CDR2 are MGHRA and YSYEKL. Trimming cost V 4 bases and J 3 bases, with 8 bases left between them. The CDR3 loop spans 13 amino acids. The CDR3 region is CASSPERTDTQYF. The CDR3 bases are TGCGCCAGCAGCCCCGAGAGGACAGATACGCAGTATTTT.

The J gene is TRBJ2-1, the V gene TRBV29-1, with D maybe TRBD2 (6 bases). Trimming stripped 5 bases from V and 4 bases from J, with 15 bases between. CDR3 length: 14 residues. The germline V gene has CDR1 SQVTM and CDR2 ANQGSEA. CDR3 residues: CSVWGDGSYNEQFF. In nucleotides, the CDR3 is TGCAGCGTTTGGGGGGACGGCAGTTACAATGAGCAGTTCTTC.

This sequence joins TRBV6-5 and TRBJ2-7; the D gene is possibly TRBD1 (5 bases). Germline V CDR1 and CDR2: MNHEY, SVGAGI. Trimming pared 4 bases from V and 2 bases from J, leaving 12 bases between. The CDR3 covers 14 residues. CDR3 nucleotide sequence: TGTGCCAGCAGTTCCACCCAGGGCCCCTACGAGCAGTACTTC. Its protein is CASSSTQGPYEQYF.

The rearrangement links TRBV5-6 to TRBJ1-1; D perhaps matches TRBD1 (5 bases). Germline-derived CDR1 and CDR2 are SGHDT and YYEEEE. V gave up 4 bases and J gave up 10 bases, with 14 bases separating them. CDR3 length: 12 residues. The CDR3: CASSPRPGGAFF. In DNA form, the CDR3 reads TGTGCCAGCAGCCCGCGCCCCGGGGGAGCTTTCTTT.

Remarks on this clone: Other DNA sequences in the sample encode the same CDR3. The chain employs TRBV10-3 and TRBJ2-7; TRBD2 matches at 8 bases. Looked up from germline, CDR1 is ENHRY and CDR2 is SYGVKD. The J segment lost 0 bases and the V segment lost 5 bases, leaving 0 bases of the junction unmatched. This CDR3 is 13 amino acids long. As DNA, the CDR3 is TGTGCCATCAGTAGCGGGAGCTCCTACGAGCAGTACTTC. It is translated as CAISSGSSYEQYF.

This chain connects TRBV28 to TRBJ1-2; 8 bases match TRBD1. CDR3 length: 14 amino acids. After removal of 0 bases from V and 8 bases from J, the junction contained 5 bases not matched to a gene. Germline CDR1 and CDR2: MDHEN and SYDVKM. Written as DNA, the CDR3 is TGTGCCAGCAGTTTATGGGGACAGGAAAGGGGCTACACCTTC. Translating gives CASSLWGQERGYTF.

This rearrangement joins TRBV30 to TRBJ1-1; no definite D call. The CDR3 covers 9 residues. V was pared by 3 bases and J by 7 bases, with 3 bases between. In germline, CDR1 is GTSNPN, CDR2 SVGIG (reference sequence). The DNA of the CDR3 is TGTGCCTGGAGGCGTGAAGCTTTCTTT. As protein: CAWRREAFF.

This chain joins TRBV9 and TRBJ2-2; perhaps D is TRBD1 or TRBD2 (5 bases each). Germline CDR1 SGDLS, CDR2 YYNGEE. V shed 0 bases and J shed 1 base, with 10 bases lying between them. The CDR3 is made up of 16 amino acids. CDR3 in amino acids: CASSVGDGGNTGELFF. The CDR3 region has the DNA TGTGCCAGCAGCGTAGGGGACGGAGGGAACACCGGGGAGCTGTTTTTT.

CDR3 in amino acids: CASNEGQYTGELFF. CDR3 coding DNA: TGTGCCAGTAACGAAGGACAGTACACCGGGGAGCTGTTTTTT. V is TRBV19 and J is TRBJ2-2; D might be TRBD1 (6 bases). The CDR3 is made up of 14 amino acids. The germline gives CDR1 LNHDA, CDR2 SQIVND (reference sequence). The V gene lost 7 bases and the J gene lost 3 bases, with 12 bases spanning the gap.

CDR3 bases: TGTGCCAGTAGTACACGGACATCCAATCAGCCCCAGCATTTT. Translated: CASSTRTSNQPQHF. The V and J genes are TRBV19 and TRBJ1-5; tentative D call: TRBD1 (5 bases). V shed 4 bases and J shed 3 bases, with 10 bases lying between them. This CDR3 contains 14 residues. Germline V gene data show CDR1 as LNHDA and CDR2 as SQIVND (reference sequence). Full variable domain (remainder filled in from reference TRBV19 and TRBJ1-5): DGGITQSPKYLFRKEGQNVTLSCEQNLNHDAMYWYRQDPGQGLRLIYYSQIVNDFQKGDIAEGYSVSREKKESFPLTVTSAQKNPTAFYLCASSTRTSNQPQHFGDGTRLSIL.

The chain combines TRBV7-9 with TRBJ2-7; D gene ambiguous. The CDR3 runs to 15 residues. Germline-derived CDR1 and CDR2 are SEHNR and FQNEAQ (reference sequence). V was pared by 4 bases and J by 0 bases, with 13 bases between. The CDR3 DNA reads TGTGCCAGCAGCTCAAAAGACCCTTACTCCTACGAGCAGTACTTC. As protein: CASSSKDPYSYEQYF.

The CDR3 nucleotides read TGTGCCAGCAGCCCCTCGGATCAGCCCCAGCATTTT. Its translation: CASSPSDQPQHF. V and J are TRBV7-9 and TRBJ1-5; D is uncertain. The CDR3 length is 12 residues. CDR1 is SEHNR, CDR2 FQNEAQ, per germline (reference sequence). V was pared by 5 bases and J by 5 bases, with 7 bases between.

J is TRBJ2-7 and V is TRBV11-2; 7 bases agree with TRBD1. This CDR3 is 15 amino acids long. V lost 4 bases to trimming and J lost 2 bases; unmatched junction nucleotides: 8. The germline V gene has CDR1 SGHAT and CDR2 FQNNGV. CDR3 sequence (DNA): TGTGCCAGCAGCTACGCCGGGACAGCAACCTACGAGCAGTACTTC. Translation: CASSYAGTATYEQYF. Filled out from reference TRBV11-2 and TRBJ2-7, the complete variable domain reads EAGVAQSPRYKIIEKRQSVAFWCNPISGHATLYWYQQILGQGPKLLIQFQNNGVVDDSQLPKDRFSAERLKGVDSTLKIQPAKLEDSAVYLCASSYAGTATYEQYFGPGTRLTVT.

This sequence joins TRBV28 and TRBJ2-7; tentative D call: TRBD1 (6 bases). V was clipped by 6 bases and J by 3 bases, with 18 bases between them. Germline CDR1 is MDHEN and CDR2 is SYDVKM. The CDR3 totals 15 residues. CDR3 bases: TGTGCCAGCAGCTTACGGGACACCAATCTCTACGAGCAGTACTTC. Protein product: CASSLRDTNLYEQYF.

This chain links TRBV7-9 with TRBJ2-4; possibly TRBD2 for D (6 bases). Germline assignment: CDR1 SEHNR and CDR2 FQNEAQ (reference sequence). The V gene lost 6 bases and the J gene lost 8 bases, with 14 bases spanning the gap. This CDR3 has 13 amino acids. CDR3 bases: TGTGCCAGCAGGCAGGGACTGCGGGACATTCAGTACTTC. Protein: CASRQGLRDIQYF.

The chain joins TRBV15 to TRBJ1-4; tentatively, D is TRBD1 (5 bases). This CDR3 region has 14 residues. V gave up 5 bases and J gave up 10 bases, with 17 bases separating them. CDR1 is LNHNV, CDR2 YYDKDF, per germline (reference sequence). The CDR3: CATSGSRGGGKLFF. In DNA, the CDR3 is TGTGCCACCAGCGGATCCCGGGGGGGAGGAAAACTGTTTTTT.

The chain couples TRBV6-1 to TRBJ2-7, with 11 bases identical to TRBD1. CDR3 length: 14 amino acids. Germline V gives CDR1 MNHNS, CDR2 SASEGT. Trimming at V came to 5 bases and at J to 6 bases, leaving 6 bases not matched to a gene. The CDR3 DNA reads as TGTGCCAGCAGTCGGACAGGGGGCGATTCCGAGCAGTACTTC. Translated, it gives CASSRTGGDSEQYF.

The chain is built from TRBV6-5 and TRBJ1-1; 7 positions match TRBD1. The V gene end was trimmed by 5 bases and the J gene end by 4 bases; junction bases not matched to a gene: 7. The CDR3 is 14 residues long. Germline-derived CDR1 and CDR2 are MNHEY and SVGAGI. The CDR3 region is CASSIQQGSTEAFF. The CDR3 DNA is TGTGCCAGCAGTATCCAACAGGGGTCCACTGAAGCTTTCTTT.

The chain joins TRBV27 to TRBJ2-6; TRBD2 agrees at 9 bases. The CDR3 covers 18 residues. Germline values: CDR1 MNHEY, CDR2 SMNVEV (reference sequence). Unmatched junction bases numbered 11, after V lost 4 bases and J lost 4 bases. CDR3 region: CASSYTPGLATGANVLTF. DNA for the CDR3: TGTGCCAGCAGTTATACCCCGGGACTAGCAACCGGGGCCAACGTCCTGACTTTC.

V gene TRBV9 combines with J gene TRBJ2-1; D call uncertain. CDR3 length: 14 amino acids. Germline V gives CDR1 SGDLS, CDR2 YYNGEE. The V end was cut by 0 bases, the J end by 8 bases, with 12 bases between. CDR3 sequence: CASSVVGVMDEQFF. The CDR3 DNA reads as TGTGCCAGCAGCGTAGTAGGAGTAATGGATGAGCAGTTCTTC.

This chain links TRBV5-1 with TRBJ1-2, with D perhaps matching TRBD1 (6 bases). Trimming removed 0 bases from V and 4 bases from J, with 13 bases in between. CDR1 and CDR2 (germline): SGHRS, YFSETQ. The CDR3 extends over 15 amino acids. In nucleotides, the CDR3 is TGCGCCAGCAGCTTGGCCGGGGGGGCAAGCTATGGCTACACCTTC. Its protein is CASSLAGGASYGYTF.

The chain has TRBV5-4 and TRBJ1-5; possibly TRBD1 for D (6 bases). The germline V gene has CDR1 SGHNT and CDR2 YYREEE (reference sequence). CDR3 size: 12 residues. Deletions cut 2 bases from V and 9 bases from J, with 9 bases between. The CDR3 region is CASSLGGWPQHF. The CDR3 DNA reads as TGTGCCAGCAGCTTAGGGGGGTGGCCCCAGCATTTT.

V usage is TRBV9 and J usage is TRBJ2-1; 14 nucleotides match TRBD2. Germline trimming cut 0 bases from V and 0 bases from J; bases unmatched to any gene: 5. The CDR3 covers 19 residues. Germline lookup yields CDR1 SGDLS and CDR2 YYNGEE. CDR3 bases: TGTGCCAGCAGCGTAGTGGGACTAGCGGGAGACAGCTCCTACAATGAGCAGTTCTTC. Translated, it gives CASSVVGLAGDSSYNEQFF.

The V and J genes are TRBV4-2 and TRBJ2-7; 9 nucleotides line up with TRBD1. This CDR3 region has 14 residues. V was clipped by 8 bases and J by 3 bases; unmatched bases: 8. Germline CDR1 is LGHNA and CDR2 is YNFKEQ. The CDR3 DNA reads TGTGCCAGCGCGGCCGGGACAGGGAGCTACGAGCAGTACTTC. Its translation: CASAAGTGSYEQYF.